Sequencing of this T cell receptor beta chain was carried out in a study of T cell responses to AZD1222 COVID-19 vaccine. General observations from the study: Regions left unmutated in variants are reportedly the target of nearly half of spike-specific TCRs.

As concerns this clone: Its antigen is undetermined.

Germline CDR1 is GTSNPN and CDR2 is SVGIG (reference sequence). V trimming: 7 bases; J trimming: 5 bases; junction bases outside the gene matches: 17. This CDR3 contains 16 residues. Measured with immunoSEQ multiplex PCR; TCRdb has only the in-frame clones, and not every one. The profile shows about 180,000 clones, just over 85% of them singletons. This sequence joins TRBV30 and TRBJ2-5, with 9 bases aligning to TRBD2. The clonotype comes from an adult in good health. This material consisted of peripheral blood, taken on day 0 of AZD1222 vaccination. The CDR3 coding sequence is TGTGCCTTGACAGGGTTAGCGGGAGTGGGCGGTGAGACCCAGTACTTC. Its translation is CALTGLAGVGGETQYF.